The sequence of this T cell receptor beta chain was determined in a study of blood T cells in healthy people across ages. The CDR3 consists of 13 residues. V lost 0 bases and J lost 5, with 8 bases in between. Germline lookup yields CDR1 SGHRS and CDR2 YFSETQ. With a J-beta primer mix and a sample-barcoded 5' primer, a second PCR ran 7 to 11 cycles. The study obtained at least 2.5 million CDR3-containing paired-end reads from every sample. TCRdb reprocessed the 5' RACE reads with MiXCR, giving one entry per CDR3 protein. The table has approximately 770,000 distinct CDR3 sequences, 58% seen once; the top ten hold 20% to 25%. Concerning this clonotype: What it recognizes is unknown.

General study points: Higher diversity, along with more naive CD4+ cells, distinguished long-lived donors from aged donors.

This sequence joins TRBV5-1 and TRBJ2-5; D gene unclear. This TCR was sampled from a man aged 30-40 years in good health. Sample: blood. CDR3 residues: CASSLGVEETQYF. Here the CDR3 DNA reads TGCGCCAGCAGCTTGGGAGTGGAGGAGACCCAGTACTTC.